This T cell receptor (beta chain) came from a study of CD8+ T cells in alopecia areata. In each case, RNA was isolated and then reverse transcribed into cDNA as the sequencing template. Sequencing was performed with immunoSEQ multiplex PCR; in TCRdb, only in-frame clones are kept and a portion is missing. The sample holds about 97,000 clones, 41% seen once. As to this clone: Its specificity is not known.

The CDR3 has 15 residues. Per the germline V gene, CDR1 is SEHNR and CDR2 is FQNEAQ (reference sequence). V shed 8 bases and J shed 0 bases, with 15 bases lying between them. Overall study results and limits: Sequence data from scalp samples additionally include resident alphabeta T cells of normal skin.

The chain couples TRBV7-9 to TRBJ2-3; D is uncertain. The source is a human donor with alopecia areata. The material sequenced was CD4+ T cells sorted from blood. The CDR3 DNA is TGTGCCAGCGTATTCTCAGGCCCTAGCACAGATACGCAGTATTTT. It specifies CASVFSGPSTDTQYF.